This TCR beta chain was observed in a study of T cell responses to AZD1222 COVID-19 vaccine. The overall study: Second-dose intervals near 4 or 12 weeks were combined.

General study points: Repertoires were sampled only after the peak T cell response. Variant regions that are unmutated are reportedly the target of nearly half of spike-specific TCRs. AZD1222 recipients seropositive at baseline numbered only six.

Concerning this clone itself: Its target is not known.

Using immunoSEQ multiplex PCR, the repertoire was profiled, and TCRdb retains in-frame clones only, with some absent. The sample records some 100,000 clones, about 87% being singletons. The CDR3 totals 15 residues. The chain has TRBV21-1 and TRBJ1-4. TRBV21-1 is tagged as a pseudogene. The specimen was peripheral blood, collected on day 0 of AZD1222 vaccination. The TCR was taken from an adult in good health. The CDR3 nucleotides are TGTGCCAGCAGCCTCGTGGATGGTTCAAATGAAAAACTGTTTTTT. Translation: CASSLVDGSNEKLFF.